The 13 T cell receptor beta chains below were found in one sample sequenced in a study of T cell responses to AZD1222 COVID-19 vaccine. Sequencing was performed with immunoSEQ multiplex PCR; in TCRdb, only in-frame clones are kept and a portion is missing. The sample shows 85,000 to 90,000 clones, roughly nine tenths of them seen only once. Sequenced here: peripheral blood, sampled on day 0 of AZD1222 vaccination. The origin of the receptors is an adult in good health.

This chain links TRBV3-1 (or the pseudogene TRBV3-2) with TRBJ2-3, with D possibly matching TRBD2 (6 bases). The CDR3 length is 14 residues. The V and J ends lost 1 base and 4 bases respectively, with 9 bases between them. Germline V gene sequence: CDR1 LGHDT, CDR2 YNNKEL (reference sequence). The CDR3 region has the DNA TGTGCCAGCAGCCAAGTGGGGGGAGCAGATACGCAGTATTTT. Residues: CASSQVGGADTQYF.

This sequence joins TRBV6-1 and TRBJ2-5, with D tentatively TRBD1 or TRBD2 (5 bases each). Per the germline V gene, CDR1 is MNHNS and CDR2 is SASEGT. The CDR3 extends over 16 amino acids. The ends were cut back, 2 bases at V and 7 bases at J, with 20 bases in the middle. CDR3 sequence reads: CASSEPRDPWRGTQYF. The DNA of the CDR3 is TGTGCCAGCAGTGAACCTCGGGACCCATGGAGAGGGACCCAGTACTTC.

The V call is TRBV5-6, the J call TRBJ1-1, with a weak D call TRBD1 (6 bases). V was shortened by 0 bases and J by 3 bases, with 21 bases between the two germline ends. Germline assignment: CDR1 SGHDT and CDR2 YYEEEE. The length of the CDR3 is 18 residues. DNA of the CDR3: TGTGCCAGCAGCTTGGTTCCGGGGGCGCTCGGGCTGGACACTGAAGCTTTCTTT. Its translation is CASSLVPGALGLDTEAFF.

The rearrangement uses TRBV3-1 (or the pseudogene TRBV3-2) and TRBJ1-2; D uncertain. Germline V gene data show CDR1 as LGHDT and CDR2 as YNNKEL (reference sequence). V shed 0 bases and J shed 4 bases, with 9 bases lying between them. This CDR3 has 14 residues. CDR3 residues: CASSQDAPSYGYTF. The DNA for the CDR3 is TGTGCCAGCAGCCAAGACGCGCCAAGCTATGGCTACACCTTC.

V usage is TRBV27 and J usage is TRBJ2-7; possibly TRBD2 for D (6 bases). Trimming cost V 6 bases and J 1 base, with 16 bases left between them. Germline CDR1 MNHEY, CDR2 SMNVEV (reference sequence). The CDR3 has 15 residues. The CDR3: CASSSQGDFSYEQYF. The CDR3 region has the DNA TGTGCCAGCAGCTCCCAAGGGGACTTTTCCTACGAGCAGTACTTC.

CDR3: CASSQDRTSGSYEQYF. The CDR3 bases are TGTGCCAGCAGCCAAGACCGGACTAGCGGGAGCTACGAGCAGTACTTC. This chain joins TRBV4-2 and TRBJ2-7; 13 bases are a match to TRBD2. CDR1 is LGHNA, CDR2 YNFKEQ, per germline. The CDR3 has 16 residues. V was clipped by 0 bases and J by 3 bases; unmatched bases: 2.

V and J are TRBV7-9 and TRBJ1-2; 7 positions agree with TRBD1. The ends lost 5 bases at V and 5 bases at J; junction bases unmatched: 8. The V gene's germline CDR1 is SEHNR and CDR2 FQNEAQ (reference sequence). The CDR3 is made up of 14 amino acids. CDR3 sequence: CASSRGGGRYGYTF. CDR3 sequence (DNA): TGTGCCAGCAGCCGAGGAGGGGGCCGGTATGGCTACACCTTC.

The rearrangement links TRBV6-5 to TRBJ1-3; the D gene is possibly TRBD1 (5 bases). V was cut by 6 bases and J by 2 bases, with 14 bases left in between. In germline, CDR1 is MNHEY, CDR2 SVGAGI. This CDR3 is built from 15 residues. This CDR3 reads CASSLGQSAGNTIYF. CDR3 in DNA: TGTGCCAGCAGCTTGGGGCAATCGGCTGGAAACACCATATATTTT.

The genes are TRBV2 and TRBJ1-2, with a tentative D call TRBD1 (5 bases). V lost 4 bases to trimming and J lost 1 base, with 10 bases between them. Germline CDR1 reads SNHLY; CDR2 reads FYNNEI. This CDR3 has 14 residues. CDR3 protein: CASSGTTVNYGYTF. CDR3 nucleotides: TGTGCCAGCAGTGGGACGACAGTTAACTATGGCTACACCTTC.

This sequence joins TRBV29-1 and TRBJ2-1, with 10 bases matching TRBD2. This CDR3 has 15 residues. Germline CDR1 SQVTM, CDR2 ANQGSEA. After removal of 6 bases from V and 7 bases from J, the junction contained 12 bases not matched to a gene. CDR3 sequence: CSVPGLAGVINEQFF. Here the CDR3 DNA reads TGCAGCGTCCCCGGTCTAGCGGGAGTGATTAATGAGCAGTTCTTC.

The CDR3 spells CASSLASYGYTF. In DNA, the CDR3 is TGTGCCAGCAGTTTGGCGAGCTATGGCTACACCTTC. The rearrangement uses TRBV28 and TRBJ1-2, with D unresolved. The CDR3 has 12 residues. Trimming removed 3 bases at V and 4 bases at J, with 6 bases between. CDR1 is MDHEN, CDR2 SYDVKM, per germline.

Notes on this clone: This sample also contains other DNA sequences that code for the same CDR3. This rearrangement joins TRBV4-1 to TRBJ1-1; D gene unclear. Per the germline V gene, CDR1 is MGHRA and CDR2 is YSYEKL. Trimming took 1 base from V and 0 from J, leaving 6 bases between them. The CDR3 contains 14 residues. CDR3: CASSQVALNTEAFF. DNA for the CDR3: TGCGCCAGCAGCCAAGTTGCCCTGAACACTGAAGCTTTCTTT.

The CDR3 nucleotides read TGCAGCGTTTACGACGGGACAGGGGGTTACGAGCAGTACTTC. Amino acids: CSVYDGTGGYEQYF. The rearrangement links TRBV29-1 to TRBJ2-7; 11 bases align to TRBD1. Trimming took 5 bases from V and 4 from J; bases not matched to a gene: 7. Per the germline V gene, CDR1 is SQVTM and CDR2 is ANQGSEA. The CDR3 is made up of 14 amino acids.